Sequencing of this T cell receptor (beta chain) was carried out in a study of blood T cell repertoires in COVID-19. Study details: From the United States, Italy and Spain came samples of acute and convalescent COVID-19. In each case, the material was cDNA or gDNA derived from T cells, B-cell-depleted T cells, or PBMCs.

Source study methods: For nucleated cells, counts were estimated from reference gene primer amplification. Clones were read by immunoSEQ multiplex PCR, and TCRdb kept only the in-frame ones, dropping some. The DNA gave D and trimming, while V, J and clone size come from that table. The sample has about 75,000 clones, approximately 80% seen once. The CDR3 is 15 amino acids. V dropped 5 bases and J dropped 3; count of bases not matched to a gene: 9. Germline V CDR1 and CDR2: MDHEN, SYDVKM. This receptor was obtained from a woman in her fifties or sixties with acute or convalescent COVID-19. Sample: peripheral blood. The J gene is TRBJ1-1, the V gene TRBV28, with TRBD1 identical over 7 bases. CDR3 loop: CASSTTTGWDTEAFF. The CDR3 DNA reads as TGTGCCAGCAGTACGACGACAGGGTGGGACACTGAAGCTTTCTTT.